A selection of T cell receptor beta chains follows, all from one sample in a study of glioma-infiltrating T cells. TCRdb reprocessed the multiplex PCR reads via MiXCR and lists one record per CDR3 protein. The table shows 170,000 or so distinct CDR3 sequences, with roughly two fifths occurring only once. The material sequenced was glioma tissue, nonneoplastic brain tissue, or PBMCs (not recorded which). The receptors originated from a human donor with low-grade glioma or glioblastoma, undergoing nonglioma brain surgery, or in good health (not recorded which). Each CDR3 is given with its conserved first and last residue. A D gene is named only where the DNA matches it firmly.

j_call | v_call | d_call | cdr3_aa
TRBJ2-7 | TRBV28 | TRBD1 | CASSWIQGNEQYF
TRBJ2-1 | TRBV4-2 | NA | CASSQTIGRNEQFF
TRBJ2-3 | TRBV28 | TRBD2 | CASSPIGREGPDTQYF
TRBJ1-1 | TRBV14 | TRBD1 | CASSPGQMNTEAFF
TRBJ1-1 | TRBV15 | NA | CATSRGANLGGTEAFF
TRBJ2-1 | TRBV11-2 | TRBD2 | CASSLDRGGHNEQFF
TRBJ2-7 | TRBV2 | NA | CASKSYEQYF
TRBJ2-1 | TRBV14 | NA | CASSQENYNEQFF
TRBJ2-1 | TRBV24-1 | TRBD1 | CATRSGQGGGNEQFF
TRBJ1-5 | TRBV19 | NA | CASSIKGEARQPQHF